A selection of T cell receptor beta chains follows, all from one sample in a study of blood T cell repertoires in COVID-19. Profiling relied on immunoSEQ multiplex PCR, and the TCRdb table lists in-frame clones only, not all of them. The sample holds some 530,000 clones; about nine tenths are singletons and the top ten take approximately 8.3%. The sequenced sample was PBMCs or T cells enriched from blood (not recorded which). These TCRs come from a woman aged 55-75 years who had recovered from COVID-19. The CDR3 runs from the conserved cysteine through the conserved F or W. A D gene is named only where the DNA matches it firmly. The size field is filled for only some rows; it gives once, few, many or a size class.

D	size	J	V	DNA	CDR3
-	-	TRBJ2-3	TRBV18	TGTGCCAGCTCACCCCGGGGTGAGGGAGATACGCAGTATTTT	CASSPRGEGDTQYF
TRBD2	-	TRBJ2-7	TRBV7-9	TGTGCCAGCAGCCCCCGACGTACTAGCGGGGGGTCGGCCGGCAACGAGCAGTACTTC	CASSPRRTSGGSAGNEQYF
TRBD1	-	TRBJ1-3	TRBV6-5	TGTGCCAGCGGACAGACAGGGGGAGGAAACACCATATATTTT	CASGQTGGGNTIYF
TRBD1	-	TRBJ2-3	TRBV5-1	TGCGCCAGCAGCTTACAGGGGTTCGGCACAGATACGCAGTATTTT	CASSLQGFGTDTQYF
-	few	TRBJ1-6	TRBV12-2	TGTGCAAGTCGCTTACGACAGGGGCATTCACCCCTCCACTTT	CASRLRQGHSPLHF
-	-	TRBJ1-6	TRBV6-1	TGTGCCAGCAGTGAGCGTATTAATTCACCCCTCCACTTT	CASSERINSPLHF
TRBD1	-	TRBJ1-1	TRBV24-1	TGTGCCACCAGTGATGCGGGACAGTTGAGCCAGAACACTGAAGCTTTCTTT	CATSDAGQLSQNTEAFF
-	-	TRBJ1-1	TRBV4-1	TGCGCCAGCAGTCATGGGGCGGGCCCGGGGGTCACTGAAGCTTTCTTT	CASSHGAGPGVTEAFF
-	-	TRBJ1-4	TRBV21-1	TGTGCCAGCAGAGATACAGGGGATGCAACTAATGAAAAACTGTTTTTT	CASRDTGDATNEKLFF
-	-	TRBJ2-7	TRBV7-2	TGTGCCAGCAGCCAACAGGGCACCTACGAGCAGTACTTC	CASSQQGTYEQYF
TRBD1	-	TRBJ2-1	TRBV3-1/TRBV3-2	TGTGCCAGCAGCAGGGACAGGGTGAGACGCCTCTCCTACAATGAGCAGTTCTTC	CASSRDRVRRLSYNEQFF
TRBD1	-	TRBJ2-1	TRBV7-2	TGTGCCAGCAGCCTAAGACAGGGGGCAAACTCCTACAATGAGCAGTTCTTC	CASSLRQGANSYNEQFF
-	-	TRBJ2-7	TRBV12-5	TGTGCTAGTGGTTTCCCGGAAGCGGATACCTACGAGCAGTACTTC	CASGFPEADTYEQYF
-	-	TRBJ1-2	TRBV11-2	TGTGCCAGCAGCCCCCCCGGGAGGGGTGACTATGGCTACACCTTC	CASSPPGRGDYGYTF
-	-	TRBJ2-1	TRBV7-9	TGTGCCAGCAGCTATTCGGATGAGCAGTTCTTC	CASSYSDEQFF
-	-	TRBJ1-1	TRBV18	TGTGCCAGCTCACCCAAGGTTGGGGGGGCCCCCACTGAAGCTTTCTTT	CASSPKVGGAPTEAFF
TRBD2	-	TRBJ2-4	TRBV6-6	TGTGCCACCTCGGGAGGAGCGGGGGGCCCCCGGGACATTCAGTACTTC	CATSGGAGGPRDIQYF
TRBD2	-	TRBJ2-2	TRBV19	TGTGCCAGTCGAGTCCCGGGACTAGGGACCGGGGAGCTGTTTTTT	CASRVPGLGTGELFF
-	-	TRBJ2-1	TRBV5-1	TGCGCCAGCCGGGTGTCGACTTCCTACAATGAGCAGTTCTTC	CASRVSTSYNEQFF
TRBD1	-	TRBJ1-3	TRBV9	TGTGCCAGCAGCGTTAAGCCAGGGACAGGGAGAGGAAACACCATATATTTT	CASSVKPGTGRGNTIYF
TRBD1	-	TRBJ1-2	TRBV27	TGTGCCAGCAGTACGCTTGGGACAGGGAACTATGGCTACACCTTC	CASSTLGTGNYGYTF
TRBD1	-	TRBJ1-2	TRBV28	TGTGCCAGCAGTTTATCCTCACAGGGGGGCGGCTACACCTTC	CASSLSSQGGGYTF
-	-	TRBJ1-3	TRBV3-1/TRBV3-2	TGTGCCAGCAGCCAAAAACGAGCCATTGGAAACACCATATATTTT	CASSQKRAIGNTIYF